These 23 T cell receptor beta chains share one sample of origin, sequenced in a study of blood T cell repertoires in COVID-19. The protocol was immunoSEQ multiplex PCR, while the TCRdb copy is restricted to in-frame clones and leaves out a portion. The data hold roughly 39,000 clones, with 90% observed a single time. Sequencing used peripheral blood. The receptors were gathered from a human donor in a cohort sampled during active COVID-19.

The chain couples TRBV7-2 to TRBJ2-2, with D possibly TRBD2 on 7 matching bases. Trimming stripped 3 bases from V and 7 bases from J, with 15 bases between. Germline values: CDR1 SGHTA, CDR2 FQGNSA. The CDR3 sequence is 15 residues long. This chain's CDR3 is CASSLSGGGGGELFF. The CDR3 DNA sequence: TGTGCCAGCAGCTTGTCGGGGGGCGGGGGCGGGGAGCTGTTTTTT.

This clone was counted between two and nine times. The gene calls are TRBV21-1 and TRBJ1-5; TRBD1 reflects the table's D call only, with no check against the DNA. TRBV21-1 corresponds to a pseudogene. This CDR3 spans 17 amino acids. The CDR3 region is CASFGINTGNSNQPQHF. The CDR3 region has the DNA TGTGCCAGCTTCGGTATTAACACAGGGAATAGCAATCAGCCCCAGCATTTT.

V is TRBV5-1 and J is TRBJ2-3, with a possible D match to TRBD1 (5 bases). The V end was cut by 4 bases, the J end by 0 bases, with 12 bases between. The germline V gene has CDR1 SGHRS and CDR2 YFSETQ. This CDR3 region has 15 residues. CDR3 protein: CASSGQGASTDTQYF. The CDR3 DNA follows: TGCGCCAGCAGCGGTCAGGGTGCTAGCACAGATACGCAGTATTTT.

The chain links TRBV9 to TRBJ2-1; a weak D match, TRBD2 (6 bases). This CDR3 contains 14 residues. Germline V gene data show CDR1 as SGDLS and CDR2 as YYNGEE. V lost 0 bases and J 6 bases, leaving 10 bases between the germline ends. This chain's CDR3 is CASSVGGDPNEQFF. CDR3 coding DNA: TGTGCCAGCAGCGTAGGCGGGGACCCCAATGAGCAGTTCTTC. The complete variable domain, with remaining parts taken from reference TRBV9 and TRBJ2-1, reads DSGVTQTPKHLITATGQRVTLRCSPRSGDLSVYWYQQSLDQGLQFLIQYYNGEERAKGNILERFSAQQFPDLHSELNLSSLELGDSALYFCASSVGGDPNEQFFGPGTRLTVL.

This chain uses TRBV11-2 with TRBJ2-7; 7 bases fit TRBD1. V gave up 5 bases and J gave up 3 bases; unmatched junction bases: 4. The CDR3 is 13 residues long. CDR1 SGHAT and CDR2 FQNNGV come from the germline V gene. The CDR3 DNA follows: TGTGCCAGCAGCATGGGACAGCACTACGAGCAGTACTTC. This codes for CASSMGQHYEQYF.

The chain couples TRBV5-5 to TRBJ1-1; D is uncertain. The germline V gene encodes CDR1 SGHKS and CDR2 YYEKEE (reference sequence). V shed 1 base and J shed 3 bases, with 7 bases lying between them. CDR3 length: 13 amino acids. The CDR3 DNA sequence: TGTGCCAGCAGCTTGTCCGGGGACACTGAAGCTTTCTTT. Its translation: CASSLSGDTEAFF.

V gene TRBV7-2 combines with J gene TRBJ2-7; D might be TRBD1 (6 bases). The CDR3 runs to 14 residues. Trimming shortened V by 7 bases and J by 9 bases, and 22 bases separated the two germline ends. CDR1 and CDR2 (germline): SGHTA, FQGNSA. The CDR3 sequence: CASTLGGTVIGQYF. CDR3 DNA: TGTGCCAGCACCCTAGGGGGAACAGTAATCGGGCAGTACTTC.

J is TRBJ2-7 and V is TRBV4-2; 7 bases agree with TRBD2. The CDR3 has 16 residues. Germline V gives CDR1 LGHNA, CDR2 YNFKEQ. Trimming at V came to 3 bases and at J to 7 bases, leaving 15 bases not matched to a gene. The CDR3: CASSQGALSGVGEQYF. The CDR3 region has the DNA TGTGCCAGCAGCCAGGGAGCGTTAAGCGGGGTGGGGGAGCAGTACTTC.

The V and J genes are TRBV20-1 and TRBJ2-3; the D is unclear. The V gene's germline CDR1 is DFQATT and CDR2 SNEGSKA (reference sequence). The CDR3 runs 9 residues. The CDR3 nucleotides read TGCAAGAGTCCAGATACGCAGTATTTT. As protein: CKSPDTQYF.

This chain links TRBV15 with TRBJ1-1; 8 positions agree with TRBD1. Unmatched junction bases numbered 14, after V lost 5 bases and J lost 3 bases. Germline loops: CDR1 LNHNV, CDR2 YYDKDF (reference sequence). The CDR3 totals 17 residues. DNA of the CDR3: TGTGCCACCAGCGATCCGGGACAGGTCTCCGGGGACACTGAAGCTTTCTTT. It translates to CATSDPGQVSGDTEAFF.

This clone has just one count. The chain employs TRBV28 and TRBJ1-6, with D possibly TRBD1 on 6 matching bases. CDR1 is MDHEN, CDR2 SYDVKM, per germline. The CDR3 is 16 residues long. V was shortened by 3 bases and J by 5 bases, with 14 bases between the two germline ends. Here the CDR3 DNA reads TGTGCCAGCAGTTTTTTGTCGGACAGTAATAATTCACCCCTCCACTTT. It yields the protein CASSFLSDSNNSPLHF. Filled out from reference TRBV28 and TRBJ1-6, the complete variable domain reads DVKVTQSSRYLVKRTGEKVFLECVQDMDHENMFWYRQDPGLGLRLIYFSYDVKMKEKGDIPEGYSVSREKKERFSLILESASTNQTSMYLCASSFLSDSNNSPLHFGNGTRLTVT.

This chain uses TRBV18 with TRBJ2-1; tentatively, D is TRBD1 (5 bases). The CDR3 is made up of 14 amino acids. Per germline, CDR1 KGHSH and CDR2 LQKENI. V was shortened by 4 bases and J by 6 bases, with 13 bases between the two germline ends. CDR3: CASSQNQGINEQFF. CDR3 nucleotide sequence: TGTGCCAGCTCACAAAACCAGGGAATCAATGAGCAGTTCTTC.

The rearrangement joins TRBV2 to TRBJ2-7; 12 bases agree with TRBD2. Per the germline V gene, CDR1 is SNHLY and CDR2 is FYNNEI. The length of the CDR3 is 15 residues. Trimming took 6 bases from V and 2 from J; bases not matched to a gene: 5. The CDR3 bases are TGTGCCAGCAGATTTCTAGCGGGAGGGACCTACGAGCAGTACTTC. Its protein is CASRFLAGGTYEQYF. The complete variable domain, with remaining parts taken from reference TRBV2 and TRBJ2-7, reads EPEVTQTPSHQVTQMGQEVILRCVPISNHLYFYWYRQILGQKVEFLVSFYNNEISEKSEIFDDQFSVERPDGSNFTLKIRSTKLEDSAMYFCASRFLAGGTYEQYFGPGTRLTVT.

This clone was recorded once. The chain couples TRBV27 to TRBJ1-1; no reliable D call. Germline-derived CDR1 and CDR2 are MNHEY and SMNVEV (reference sequence). The CDR3 spans 15 residues. Trimming took 0 bases from V and 0 from J, leaving 8 bases between them. The CDR3 here is CASSLSGRVNTEAFF. The CDR3 DNA reads as TGTGCCAGCAGTTTATCGGGTCGGGTGAACACTGAAGCTTTCTTT.

V gene TRBV2 combines with J gene TRBJ1-6; the D is unclear. The CDR3 length is 18 residues. Trimming pared 4 bases from V and 0 bases from J, leaving 16 bases between. Germline V gene sequence: CDR1 SNHLY, CDR2 FYNNEI. CDR3 loop: CASSGGSRISSYNSPLHF. In DNA, the CDR3 is TGTGCCAGCAGTGGAGGCAGCAGAATAAGCTCCTATAATTCACCCCTCCACTTT.

The V gene is TRBV19, the J gene TRBJ2-7; weak D call: TRBD1 (6 bases). The CDR3 totals 13 residues. The V end was cut by 5 bases, the J end by 4 bases, with 12 bases between. Germline V gene data show CDR1 as LNHDA and CDR2 as SQIVND (reference sequence). In nucleotides, the CDR3 is TGTGCCAGTAGTCGAGGGGGTATGTACGAGCAGTACTTC. Amino acid sequence: CASSRGGMYEQYF.

The chain carries TRBV7-8 and TRBJ2-7, with TRBD2 matching 7 bases. The germline CDR1 and CDR2 sequences are SGHVS and FQNEAQ. The CDR3 length is 16 residues. The V segment lost 1 base and the J segment 2 bases; nucleotides outside the gene matches: 8. CDR3 DNA: TGTGCCAGCAGCTTAGGGAGCGGGGTGGTTACCTACGAGCAGTACTTC. Protein product: CASSLGSGVVTYEQYF.

This clone was detected a few times. CDR3 in amino acids: CASSFSGSSSYNEQFF. The CDR3 DNA reads TGCGCCAGCAGCTTTAGCGGGTCCAGCTCCTACAATGAGCAGTTCTTC. The chain employs TRBV5-1 and TRBJ2-1, with 7 bases matching TRBD2. CDR3 length: 16 amino acids. In germline, CDR1 is SGHRS, CDR2 YFSETQ. Unmatched junction bases numbered 5, after V lost 2 bases and J lost 0 bases. The full variable domain, completed using reference TRBV5-1 and TRBJ2-1, is KAGVTQTPRYLIKTRGQQVTLSCSPISGHRSVSWYQQTPGQGLQFLFEYFSETQRNKGNFPGRFSGRQFSNSRSEMNVSTLELGDSALYLCASSFSGSSSYNEQFFGPGTRLTVL.

J is TRBJ1-6 and V is TRBV28; possibly TRBD1 for D (6 bases). This CDR3 has 15 amino acids. CDR1 and CDR2 from the germline V gene are MDHEN and SYDVKM. V was cut by 4 bases and J by 4 bases, with 11 bases left in between. The CDR3: CASSSQGMYNSPLHF. In nucleotides, the CDR3 is TGTGCCAGCAGTTCACAGGGAATGTATAATTCACCCCTCCACTTT.

V is TRBV7-3 and J is TRBJ2-2; 7 nucleotides agree with TRBD1. The CDR3 runs to 18 residues. Trimming took 3 bases from V and 1 from J; bases not matched to a gene: 11. Germline CDR1 reads SGHTA; CDR2 reads FQGTGA. CDR3 amino acids: CASSFSPFWTGNTGELFF. The CDR3 DNA reads as TGTGCCAGCAGCTTTTCCCCCTTTTGGACAGGGAACACCGGGGAGCTGTTTTTT. The full variable domain, in which reference TRBV7-3 and TRBJ2-2 provide the parts outside the CDR3, is GAGVSQTPSNKVTEKGKYVELRCDPISGHTALYWYRQSLGQGPEFLIYFQGTGAADDSGLPNDRFFAVRPEGSVSTLKIQRTERGDSAVYLCASSFSPFWTGNTGELFFGEGSRLTVL.

The V and J genes are TRBV29-1 and TRBJ2-7; maybe TRBD1 (5 bases). Trimming removed 4 bases at V and 3 bases at J, with 13 bases between. The germline CDR1 and CDR2 sequences are SQVTM and ANQGSEA. CDR3 length equals 13 residues. The CDR3 nucleotides are TGCAGCGTTGTCAGCAGGGTCGACTACGAGCAGTACTTC. Translated, it gives CSVVSRVDYEQYF.

V usage is TRBV29-1 and J usage is TRBJ2-7, with D perhaps TRBD2 (5 bases). The CDR3 runs to 14 residues. V dropped 3 bases and J dropped 6 bases, with 18 bases sitting between them. Germline V gene sequence: CDR1 SQVTM, CDR2 ANQGSEA. CDR3 sequence: CSVDAQEEVGEQYF. CDR3 DNA sequence: TGCAGCGTTGATGCCCAAGAGGAGGTTGGCGAGCAGTACTTC.

The rearrangement links TRBV18 to TRBJ1-3; 7 bases align to TRBD1. Germline lookup yields CDR1 KGHSH and CDR2 LQKENI. After removal of 3 bases from V and 0 bases from J, the junction contained 5 bases not matched to a gene. The CDR3 is made up of 16 amino acids. The CDR3 DNA follows: TGTGCCAGCTCACCGGGACAGCTGAGCTCTGGAAACACCATATATTTT. It encodes CASSPGQLSSGNTIYF.